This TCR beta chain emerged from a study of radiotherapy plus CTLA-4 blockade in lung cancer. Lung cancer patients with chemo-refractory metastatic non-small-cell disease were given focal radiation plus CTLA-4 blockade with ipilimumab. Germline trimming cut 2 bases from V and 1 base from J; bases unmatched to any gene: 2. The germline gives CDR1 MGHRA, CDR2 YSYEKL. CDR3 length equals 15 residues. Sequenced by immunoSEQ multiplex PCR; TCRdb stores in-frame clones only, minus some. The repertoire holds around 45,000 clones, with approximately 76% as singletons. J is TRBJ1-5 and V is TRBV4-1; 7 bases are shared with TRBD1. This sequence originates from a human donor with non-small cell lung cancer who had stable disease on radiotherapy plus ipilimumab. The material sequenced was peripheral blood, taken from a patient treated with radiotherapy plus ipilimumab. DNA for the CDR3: TGCGCCAGCAGCCAAAACAGGGGAAGCAATCAGCCCCAGCATTTT. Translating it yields CASSQNRGSNQPQHF.